One and the same sample provided the 10 T cell receptor beta chains below, sequenced in a study of shared clonotypes between healthy human individuals. Only in-frame clones appear in the TCRdb table, and some are missing; sequencing was by immunoSEQ multiplex PCR. Among approximately 2,300,000 clones, 80% to 95% were seen once, and the ten largest hold 0.37%. Sequenced: naive CD4+ T cells from PBMCs. Subset: CD45RA+ positively selected. The receptor set was obtained from a man aged 18-30 years in good health. Some clones in this sample may be carry-over from other donors' samples.

The rearrangement uses TRBV5-1 and TRBJ2-1; possibly TRBD1 for D (5 bases). V lost 2 bases, J lost 1 base, and 10 bases lay in between. Looked up from germline, CDR1 is SGHRS and CDR2 is YFSETQ. The CDR3 extends over 15 amino acids. For the CDR3, the DNA is TGCGCCAGCAGCTTCGACAGCTCGTCCTACAATGAGCAGTTCTTC. Its protein product is CASSFDSSSYNEQFF.

The chain is built from TRBV10-3 and TRBJ2-5, with D maybe TRBD2 (5 bases). The end of the DNA aligns better with TRBJ2-7, so the J call may be wrong. CDR1 is ENHRY, CDR2 SYGVKD, per germline. This CDR3 spans 15 amino acids. The CDR3 sequence: CAISESRAGGYEQYF. The CDR3, as DNA: TGTGCCATCAGTGAGTCCCGGGCGGGCGGTTACGAGCAGTACTTC.

J is TRBJ1-5 and V is TRBV5-1, with D tentatively TRBD1 (6 bases). The germline gives CDR1 SGHRS, CDR2 YFSETQ. Trimming took off 4 bases at V and 1 base at J, with 18 bases between the two ends. The CDR3 consists of 17 residues. The CDR3 DNA is TGCGCCAGCAGCCGCGTCCCAGGGGTCGGAAGCAATCAGCCCCAGCATTTT. Protein sequence: CASSRVPGVGSNQPQHF.

The J gene is TRBJ1-5, the V gene TRBV28, with 7 bases identical to TRBD1. The CDR3 is made up of 14 amino acids. The V gene end was trimmed by 5 bases and the J gene end by 9 bases; junction bases not matched to a gene: 10. CDR1 and CDR2 (germline): MDHEN, SYDVKM. CDR3 amino acids: CASSPQTGPGPQHF. CDR3 bases: TGTGCCAGCAGTCCACAGACAGGGCCCGGGCCCCAGCATTTT. The full variable domain, completed using reference TRBV28 and TRBJ1-5, is DVKVTQSSRYLVKRTGEKVFLECVQDMDHENMFWYRQDPGLGLRLIYFSYDVKMKEKGDIPEGYSVSREKKERFSLILESASTNQTSMYLCASSPQTGPGPQHFGDGTRLSIL.

V and J are TRBV30 and TRBJ1-1; D gene ambiguous. This CDR3 is built from 13 residues. Trimming removed 8 bases from V and 3 bases from J, with 16 bases in between. Germline CDR1 and CDR2: GTSNPN and SVGIG (reference sequence). Here the CDR3 DNA reads TGTGCCGGACGCGGGGAGAGGTACACTGAAGCTTTCTTT. It encodes CAGRGERYTEAFF.

Points on this clone: The same CDR3 also results from other DNA sequences found in this sample. The chain combines TRBV5-1 with TRBJ1-1; D gene unclear. The CDR3 sequence is 14 residues long. V was trimmed by 1 base and J by 0 bases, leaving 7 bases between them. From germline, CDR1 is SGHRS and CDR2 YFSETQ. CDR3 sequence (DNA): TGCGCCAGCAGCTTGAGCACGGTGAACACTGAAGCTTTCTTT. Translated: CASSLSTVNTEAFF.

DNA for the CDR3: TGCGCCAGCAGCTTGGGGCGGGATAGGAGCACAGATACGCAGTATTTT. Translation: CASSLGRDRSTDTQYF. V and J are TRBV5-1 and TRBJ2-3; D is possibly TRBD2 (6 bases). The CDR3 is made up of 16 amino acids. Germline V lookup: CDR1 SGHRS, CDR2 YFSETQ. V lost 0 bases and J 0 bases, leaving 11 bases between the germline ends.

The chain recombines TRBV11-3 with TRBJ2-3, with D possibly being TRBD2 (5 bases). Germline V gene lookup returns CDR1 SGHNT and CDR2 YENEEA. Trimming took off 5 bases at V and 6 bases at J, with 18 bases between the two ends. This CDR3 contains 15 residues. CDR3 sequence: CASSPGERARDTQYF. In DNA, the CDR3 is TGTGCCAGCAGCCCCGGTGAGAGGGCTAGGGATACGCAGTATTTT. The full variable domain, in which reference TRBV11-3 and TRBJ2-3 provide the parts outside the CDR3, is EAGVVQSPRYKIIEKKQPVAFWCNPISGHNTLYWYLQNLGQGPELLIRYENEEAVDDSQLPKDRFSAERLKGVDSTLKIQPAELGDSAVYLCASSPGERARDTQYFGPGTRLTVL.

The genes are TRBV11-2 and TRBJ2-7; D is unresolved. Between the trimmed V and J ends, which lost 1 base and 2 bases, there was a span of 6 bases. The V gene's germline CDR1 is SGHAT and CDR2 FQNNGV. The CDR3 loop spans 13 amino acids. The CDR3 spells CASSLGQTYEQYF. The CDR3, as DNA: TGTGCCAGCAGCTTAGGCCAGACCTACGAGCAGTACTTC.

The chain carries TRBV2 and TRBJ2-2, with 10 positions matching TRBD1. Unmatched junction bases numbered 3, after V lost 5 bases and J lost 3 bases. Germline V gene lookup returns CDR1 SNHLY and CDR2 FYNNEI. The CDR3 contains 15 residues. The CDR3 spells CASSPGQGYTGELFF. Here the CDR3 DNA reads TGTGCCAGCAGTCCGGGACAGGGGTACACCGGGGAGCTGTTTTTT.